This T cell receptor (beta chain) came from a study of cytomegalovirus exposure and HLA in healthy donors. Turning to the study itself: A data release that came early held some 79 million unique TCRs from HLA-typed donors.

A remark on this clone: As yet, its antigen is unknown.

Study-wide points: Later findings reportedly placed an Asian-associated ancestry cluster below the approximately 670-donor mean for N-insertions. CMV serostatus was the only recorded immune exposure for donors.

Germline assignment: CDR1 LNHDA and CDR2 SQIVND (reference sequence). CDR3 length: 12 amino acids. Deletions cut 8 bases from V and 2 bases from J, with 9 bases between. The study ran its PCR with 60 Vbeta and 13 Jbeta primers. Clones were read by immunoSEQ multiplex PCR, and TCRdb kept only the in-frame ones, dropping some. The data include fewer than 100,000 clones; the top ten clones carry 0.58%. The receptor was derived from a man aged 50 to 59 in good health and CMV-seronegative. This chain uses TRBV19 with TRBJ1-2; a weak D match, TRBD1 (5 bases). The sequenced material came from PBMCs. The CDR3 spells CASYRQNYGYTF. The CDR3 bases are TGTGCCAGTTACCGACAGAACTATGGCTACACCTTC.